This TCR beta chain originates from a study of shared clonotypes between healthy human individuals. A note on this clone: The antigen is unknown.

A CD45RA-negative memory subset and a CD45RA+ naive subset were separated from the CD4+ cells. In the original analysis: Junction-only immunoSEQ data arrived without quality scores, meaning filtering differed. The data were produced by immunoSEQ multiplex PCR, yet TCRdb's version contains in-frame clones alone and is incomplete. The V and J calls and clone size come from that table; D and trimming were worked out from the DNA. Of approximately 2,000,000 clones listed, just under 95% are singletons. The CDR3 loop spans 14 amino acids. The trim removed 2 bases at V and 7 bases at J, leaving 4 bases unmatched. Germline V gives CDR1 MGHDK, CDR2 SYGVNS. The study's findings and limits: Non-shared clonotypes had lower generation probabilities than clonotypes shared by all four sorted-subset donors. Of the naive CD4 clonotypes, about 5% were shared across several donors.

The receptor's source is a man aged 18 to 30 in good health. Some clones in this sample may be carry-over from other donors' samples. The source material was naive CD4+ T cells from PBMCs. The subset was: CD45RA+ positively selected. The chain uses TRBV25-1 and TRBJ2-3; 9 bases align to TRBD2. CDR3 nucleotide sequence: TGTGCCAGCAGTGAAGCGGGAGGGCCATATACGCAGTATTTT. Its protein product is CASSEAGGPYTQYF.